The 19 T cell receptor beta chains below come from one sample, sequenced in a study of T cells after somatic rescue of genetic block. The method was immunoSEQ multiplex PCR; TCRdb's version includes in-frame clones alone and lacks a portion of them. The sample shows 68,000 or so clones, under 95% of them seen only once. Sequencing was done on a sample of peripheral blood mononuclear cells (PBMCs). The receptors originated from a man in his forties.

For the CDR3, the DNA is TGTGCCAGCAGCTTCGGGAGACAGCCCCAGCATTTT. Amino acid sequence: CASSFGRQPQHF. This chain joins TRBV11-2 and TRBJ1-5; D uncertain. CDR3 length equals 12 residues. CDR1 and CDR2 from the germline V gene are SGHAT and FQNNGV. Trimming pared 3 bases from V and 7 bases from J, leaving 7 bases between.

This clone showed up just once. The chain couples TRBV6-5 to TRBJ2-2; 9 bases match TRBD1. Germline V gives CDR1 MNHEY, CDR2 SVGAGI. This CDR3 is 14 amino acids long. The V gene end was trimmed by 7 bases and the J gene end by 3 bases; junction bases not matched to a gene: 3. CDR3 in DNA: TGTGCCAGCAACCGGGACAGGGACACCGGGGAGCTGTTTTTT. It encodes CASNRDRDTGELFF.

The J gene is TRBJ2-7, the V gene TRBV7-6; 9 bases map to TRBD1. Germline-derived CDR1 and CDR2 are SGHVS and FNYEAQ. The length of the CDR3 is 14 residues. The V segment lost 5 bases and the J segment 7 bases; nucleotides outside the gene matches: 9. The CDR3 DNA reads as TGTGCCAGCAGCATCCTGGGACAGGGAAGGGAGCAGTACTTC. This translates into CASSILGQGREQYF.

The CDR3 DNA is TGTGCCAGCAGTTCTCCAACCCAGAAACAAGCTTTCTTT. Translated, it gives CASSSPTQKQAFF. This rearrangement joins TRBV28 to TRBJ1-1; D is ambiguous. The CDR3 is made up of 13 amino acids. Trimming pared 4 bases from V and 9 bases from J, leaving 15 bases between. Germline assignment: CDR1 MDHEN and CDR2 SYDVKM.

The CDR3 DNA follows: TGCGCCAGCAGTGAGTCATTTTCAGGATCTCGAGCTTTCTTT. Its translation: CASSESFSGSRAFF. The V and J genes are TRBV10-1 and TRBJ1-1; D remains unclear. From germline, CDR1 is WNHNN and CDR2 SYGVQD (reference sequence). This CDR3 has 14 amino acids. V shed 0 bases and J shed 10 bases, with 15 bases lying between them.

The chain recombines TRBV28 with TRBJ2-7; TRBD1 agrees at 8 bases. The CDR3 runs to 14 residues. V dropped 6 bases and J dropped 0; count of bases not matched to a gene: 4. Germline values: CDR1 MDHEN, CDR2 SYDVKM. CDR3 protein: CASRGQASSYEQYF. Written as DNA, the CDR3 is TGTGCCAGCAGGGGACAGGCGAGCTCCTACGAGCAGTACTTC.

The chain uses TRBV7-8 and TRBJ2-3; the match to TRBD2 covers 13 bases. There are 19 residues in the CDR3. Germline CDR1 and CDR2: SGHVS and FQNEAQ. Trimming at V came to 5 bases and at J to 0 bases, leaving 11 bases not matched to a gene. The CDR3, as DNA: TGTGCCAGCAGCAAATGGACTAGCGGGGGCCCCCGTAGCACAGATACGCAGTATTTT. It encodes CASSKWTSGGPRSTDTQYF.

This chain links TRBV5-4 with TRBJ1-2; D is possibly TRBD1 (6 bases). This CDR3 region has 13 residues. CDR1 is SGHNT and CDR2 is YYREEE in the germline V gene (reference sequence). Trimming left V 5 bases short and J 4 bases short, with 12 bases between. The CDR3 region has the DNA TGTGCCAGCAGGGAGGGGGGAGCCTATGGCTACACCTTC. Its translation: CASREGGAYGYTF.

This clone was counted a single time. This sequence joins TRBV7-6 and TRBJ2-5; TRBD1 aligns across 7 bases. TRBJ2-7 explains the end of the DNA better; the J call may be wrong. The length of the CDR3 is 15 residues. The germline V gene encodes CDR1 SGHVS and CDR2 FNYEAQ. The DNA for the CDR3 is TGTGCCAGCAGCTTAGGGGGACAGTCCTCCTACGAGCAGTACTTC. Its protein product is CASSLGGQSSYEQYF.

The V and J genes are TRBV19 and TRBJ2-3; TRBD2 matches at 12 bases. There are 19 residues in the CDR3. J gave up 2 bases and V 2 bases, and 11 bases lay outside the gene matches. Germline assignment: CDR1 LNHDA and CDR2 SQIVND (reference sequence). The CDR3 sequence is CASSIQTSGSARSTDTQYF. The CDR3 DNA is TGTGCCAGTAGTATACAGACTAGCGGGAGCGCAAGGTCCACAGATACGCAGTATTTT.

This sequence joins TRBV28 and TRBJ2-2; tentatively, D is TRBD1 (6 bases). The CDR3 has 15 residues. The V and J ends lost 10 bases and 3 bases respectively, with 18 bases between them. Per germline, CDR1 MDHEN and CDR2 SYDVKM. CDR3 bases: TGTGCCACCCTCAACAGGGCGGGCGACACCGGGGAGCTGTTTTTT. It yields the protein CATLNRAGDTGELFF.

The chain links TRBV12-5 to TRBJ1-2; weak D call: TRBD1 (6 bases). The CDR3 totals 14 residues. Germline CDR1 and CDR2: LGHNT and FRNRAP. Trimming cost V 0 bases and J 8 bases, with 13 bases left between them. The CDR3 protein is CASGLVRGGGGYTF. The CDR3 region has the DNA TGTGCTAGTGGTTTGGTACGAGGGGGAGGGGGCTACACCTTC.

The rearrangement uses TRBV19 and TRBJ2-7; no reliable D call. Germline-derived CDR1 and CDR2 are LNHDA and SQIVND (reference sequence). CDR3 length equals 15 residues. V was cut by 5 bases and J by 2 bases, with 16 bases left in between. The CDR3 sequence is CASSPPDANPYEQYF. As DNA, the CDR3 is TGTGCCAGTAGTCCGCCGGACGCGAACCCCTACGAGCAGTACTTC.

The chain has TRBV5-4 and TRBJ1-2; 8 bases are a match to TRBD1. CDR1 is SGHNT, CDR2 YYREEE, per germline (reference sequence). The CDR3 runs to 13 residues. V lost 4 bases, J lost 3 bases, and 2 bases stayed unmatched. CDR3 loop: CASSPDRDYGYTF. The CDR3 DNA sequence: TGTGCCAGCAGCCCGGACAGGGACTATGGCTACACCTTC.

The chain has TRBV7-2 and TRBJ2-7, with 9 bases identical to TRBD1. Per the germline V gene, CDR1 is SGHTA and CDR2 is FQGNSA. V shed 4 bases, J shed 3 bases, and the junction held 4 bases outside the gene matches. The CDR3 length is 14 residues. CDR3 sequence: CASSYRQGGYEQYF. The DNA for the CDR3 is TGTGCCAGCAGCTATAGACAGGGGGGCTACGAGCAGTACTTC.

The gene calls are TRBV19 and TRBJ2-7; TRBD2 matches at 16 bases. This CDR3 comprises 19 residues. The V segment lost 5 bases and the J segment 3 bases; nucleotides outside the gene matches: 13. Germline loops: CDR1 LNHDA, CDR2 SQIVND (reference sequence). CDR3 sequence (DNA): TGTGCCAGTAGTCCGACGTTGGGACTAGCGGGAGGGAGTTTCTACGAGCAGTACTTC. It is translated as CASSPTLGLAGGSFYEQYF.

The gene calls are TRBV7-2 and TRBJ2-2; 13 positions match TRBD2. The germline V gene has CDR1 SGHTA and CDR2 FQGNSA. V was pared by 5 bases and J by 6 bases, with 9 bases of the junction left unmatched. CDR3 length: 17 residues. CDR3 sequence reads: CASSQSGLAGVAGELFF. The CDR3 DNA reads TGTGCCAGCAGCCAATCTGGACTAGCGGGAGTTGCCGGGGAGCTGTTTTTT.

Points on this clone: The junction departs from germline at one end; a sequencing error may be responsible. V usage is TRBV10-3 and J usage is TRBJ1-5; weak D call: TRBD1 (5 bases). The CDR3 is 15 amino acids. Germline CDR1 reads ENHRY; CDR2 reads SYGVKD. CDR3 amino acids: CASSIQGHSNQPQHF. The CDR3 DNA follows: TGTGCCAGCAGTATCCAGGGCCATAGCAATCAGCCCCAGCATTTT.

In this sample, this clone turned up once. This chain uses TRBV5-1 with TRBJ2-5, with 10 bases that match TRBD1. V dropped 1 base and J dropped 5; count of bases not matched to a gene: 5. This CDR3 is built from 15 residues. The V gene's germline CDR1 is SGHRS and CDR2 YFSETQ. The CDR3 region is CASSLPGTGVETQYF. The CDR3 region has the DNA TGCGCCAGCAGCTTGCCCGGGACAGGGGTGGAGACCCAGTACTTC.